Below are 31 T cell receptor beta chains sequenced from a single sample in a study of cytomegalovirus exposure and HLA in healthy donors. PCR was performed using 60 Vbeta and 13 Jbeta primers. Using immunoSEQ multiplex PCR, the repertoire was profiled, and TCRdb retains in-frame clones only, with some absent. The sample comprises about 150,000 clones, roughly 77% of which are singletons, and about 11% rests with the top ten. The source material was PBMCs. Receptors were obtained from a man between 18 and 29 years old in good health and CMV-seropositive.

The rearrangement uses TRBV30 and TRBJ2-2; a weak D match, TRBD2 (6 bases). Germline values: CDR1 GTSNPN, CDR2 SVGIG (reference sequence). V was shortened by 3 bases and J by 5 bases, with 13 bases between the two germline ends. CDR3 size: 14 residues. CDR3 sequence: CAWRGGTRTGELFF. The DNA for the CDR3 is TGTGCCTGGAGAGGCGGGACTCGGACCGGGGAGCTGTTTTTT.

This clone was picked up a small number of times. The V and J genes are TRBV4-2 and TRBJ2-7, with a weak D call TRBD1 (5 bases). Trimming left V 4 bases short and J 2 bases short, with 15 bases between. This CDR3 has 15 amino acids. Germline-derived CDR1 and CDR2 are LGHNA and YNFKEQ. This CDR3 is CASSPTTTDTYEQYF. Here the CDR3 DNA reads TGTGCCAGCAGCCCAACGACGACAGACACCTACGAGCAGTACTTC.

The genes are TRBV28 and TRBJ1-3; D call uncertain. Germline CDR1 is MDHEN and CDR2 is SYDVKM. This CDR3 spans 14 amino acids. V lost 6 bases, J lost 0 bases, and 9 bases lay in between. DNA of the CDR3: TGTGCCAGCAGCCCCCGGTTCTCTGGAAACACCATATATTTT. Protein: CASSPRFSGNTIYF. Full variable domain (rest looked up from reference TRBV28 and TRBJ1-3): DVKVTQSSRYLVKRTGEKVFLECVQDMDHENMFWYRQDPGLGLRLIYFSYDVKMKEKGDIPEGYSVSREKKERFSLILESASTNQTSMYLCASSPRFSGNTIYFGEGSWLTVV.

The rearrangement joins TRBV18 to TRBJ2-1; 10 bases match TRBD2. The length of the CDR3 is 16 residues. Germline CDR1 KGHSH, CDR2 LQKENI. V was clipped by 0 bases and J by 5 bases; unmatched bases: 4. CDR3 loop: CASSPPSGRRDNEQFF. For the CDR3, the DNA is TGTGCCAGCTCACCACCTAGCGGGAGGAGGGACAATGAGCAGTTCTTC.

V and J are TRBV18 and TRBJ2-7; 8 bases line up with TRBD2. Germline V gives CDR1 KGHSH, CDR2 LQKENI. Trimming removed 5 bases from V and 1 base from J; junction bases left unmatched: 4. This CDR3 spans 14 amino acids. The DNA of the CDR3 is TGTGCCAGCTCAGCGACTAGCGCTTCCTACGAGCAGTACTTC. Its protein product is CASSATSASYEQYF.

This chain uses TRBV10-3 with TRBJ2-5; a possible D gene is TRBD2 (5 bases). The CDR3 is made up of 15 amino acids. Trimming shortened V by 0 bases and J by 2 bases, and 10 bases separated the two germline ends. Germline V gene sequence: CDR1 ENHRY, CDR2 SYGVKD. The CDR3 reads CAISESAGDQETQYF. The CDR3 DNA sequence: TGTGCCATCAGTGAGTCGGCGGGTGATCAAGAGACCCAGTACTTC.

The J gene is TRBJ2-1, the V gene TRBV19; 11 positions agree with TRBD2. The germline gives CDR1 LNHDA, CDR2 SQIVND (reference sequence). V lost 8 bases and J lost 9; bases outside the gene matches: 12. This CDR3 is 15 amino acids long. Here the CDR3 DNA reads TGTGCCAGTCAACTAGCGGGAGTTGAGTCCAGTGAGCAGTTCTTC. Translation gives CASQLAGVESSEQFF.

The V gene is TRBV9, the J gene TRBJ2-5; possibly TRBD2 for D (5 bases). CDR3 length equals 12 residues. Germline lookup yields CDR1 SGDLS and CDR2 YYNGEE. Deletions cut 0 bases from V and 5 bases from J, with 5 bases between. The CDR3 bases are TGTGCCAGCAGCGTAGTAGCGGAGACCCAGTACTTC. Its translation: CASSVVAETQYF.

The chain uses TRBV28 and TRBJ2-5, with 9 positions matching TRBD1. The CDR3 sequence is 15 residues long. The V and J ends lost 2 bases and 5 bases, in that order; junction bases with no gene match: 6. CDR1 is MDHEN and CDR2 is SYDVKM in the germline V gene. The chain's CDR3 is CASSLQGQGPETQYF. The DNA for the CDR3 is TGTGCCAGCAGTTTACAGGGACAGGGACCGGAGACCCAGTACTTC.

The V gene is TRBV14, the J gene TRBJ2-5; TRBD1 matches at 7 bases. The germline V gene has CDR1 SGHDN and CDR2 FVKESK. The CDR3 totals 17 residues. With V trimmed by 1 base and J by 7 bases, 15 bases remained unmatched. The CDR3 DNA follows: TGTGCCAGCAGCCAAGCCGACACCGGACAGGCCCCTGGGACCCAGTACTTC. Protein: CASSQADTGQAPGTQYF.

The J gene is TRBJ1-1, the V gene TRBV18, with D tentatively TRBD1 (6 bases). Germline loops: CDR1 KGHSH, CDR2 LQKENI. The CDR3 contains 16 residues. Trimming removed 6 bases at V and 5 bases at J, with 22 bases between. The CDR3 region is CASSDELQGVGTEAFF. The CDR3 bases are TGTGCCAGCTCGGACGAATTACAGGGAGTGGGAACTGAAGCTTTCTTT.

The chain couples TRBV5-1 to TRBJ2-5, with TRBD1 matching over 9 bases. The DNA end is more similar to TRBJ2-7, so the J call may be wrong. Germline CDR1 and CDR2: SGHRS and YFSETQ. CDR3 length: 14 amino acids. This CDR3 is CASSLRQGDYEQYF. In DNA, the CDR3 is TGCGCCAGCAGCCTTCGACAGGGGGACTACGAGCAGTACTTC.

The gene calls are TRBV29-1 and TRBJ2-7, with a possible D match to TRBD1 (5 bases). V lost 6 bases and J lost 0, with 6 bases in between. The CDR3 is 11 amino acids. From germline, CDR1 is SQVTM and CDR2 ANQGSEA. CDR3 coding DNA: TGCAGCGTGACAGTCTCCTACGAGCAGTACTTC. Its protein product is CSVTVSYEQYF.

The rearrangement joins TRBV7-9 to TRBJ2-5; 9 bases are a match to TRBD2. The ends lost 2 bases at V and 2 bases at J; junction bases unmatched: 6. This CDR3 has 16 amino acids. Germline V lookup: CDR1 SEHNR, CDR2 FQNEAQ (reference sequence). CDR3 DNA sequence: TGTGCCAGCAGCTTACGGGCTAGCGGGATGCAAGAGACCCAGTACTTC. This encodes CASSLRASGMQETQYF.

V is TRBV5-1 and J is TRBJ1-5; a weak D match, TRBD1 (6 bases). V was clipped by 4 bases and J by 0 bases, with 11 bases between them. This CDR3 region has 15 residues. CDR1 SGHRS and CDR2 YFSETQ come from the germline V gene. The CDR3 sequence is CASSPDRSSNQPQHF. DNA for the CDR3: TGCGCCAGCAGCCCGGACAGAAGTAGCAATCAGCCCCAGCATTTT. Full variable domain (remainder filled in from reference TRBV5-1 and TRBJ1-5): KAGVTQTPRYLIKTRGQQVTLSCSPISGHRSVSWYQQTPGQGLQFLFEYFSETQRNKGNFPGRFSGRQFSNSRSEMNVSTLELGDSALYLCASSPDRSSNQPQHFGDGTRLSIL.

The chain employs TRBV18 and TRBJ2-7, with D perhaps matching TRBD2 (6 bases). Germline V gives CDR1 KGHSH, CDR2 LQKENI. The CDR3 runs 15 residues. With 0 bases removed from V and 6 bases from J, the gap between germline ends came to 15 bases. Here the CDR3 DNA reads TGTGCCAGCTCACCACCCGCGGGAACCTCCGGCGAGCAGTACTTC. It translates to CASSPPAGTSGEQYF.

The V call is TRBV5-8, the J call TRBJ2-5, with D unclear. With the DNA end fitting TRBJ2-7 better, the J assignment may be wrong. CDR1 is SGHTS, CDR2 YDEGEE, per germline. The CDR3 length is 15 residues. CDR3 coding DNA: TGTGCCAGCAGCTTGGATCTTGCTGCCTCCTACGAGCAGTACTTC. It translates to CASSLDLAASYEQYF.

The genes are TRBV2 and TRBJ1-6; TRBD1 aligns across 7 bases. CDR1 is SNHLY and CDR2 is FYNNEI in the germline V gene. The V segment lost 8 bases and the J segment 10 bases; nucleotides outside the gene matches: 11. CDR3 length: 14 amino acids. CDR3 in amino acids: CASGPGGPGSPLHF. CDR3 coding DNA: TGTGCCAGCGGCCCAGGGGGACCCGGGTCACCCCTCCACTTT.

The gene calls are TRBV7-3 and TRBJ2-1, with TRBD2 matching 9 bases. The CDR3 is 19 residues long. The ends lost 0 bases at V and 5 bases at J; junction bases unmatched: 14. Germline V gives CDR1 SGHTA, CDR2 FQGTGA. The CDR3: CASSLTTGGAGGPNNEQFF. The CDR3, as DNA: TGTGCCAGCAGCTTAACGACAGGCGGAGCGGGAGGTCCTAACAATGAGCAGTTCTTC.

This chain joins TRBV7-2 and TRBJ2-5, with TRBD1 identical over 11 bases. V shed 7 bases and J 5 bases; nucleotides not matched to a gene: 6. The CDR3 is 14 amino acids. Germline V gene sequence: CDR1 SGHTA, CDR2 FQGNSA. The CDR3 DNA is TGTGCCAGCATTAGGGACAGGGGGTCGGAGACCCAGTACTTC. Translation gives CASIRDRGSETQYF.

This clone was detected a few times. The chain recombines TRBV2 with TRBJ1-2, with TRBD1 matching 9 bases. V lost 5 bases to trimming and J lost 6 bases; unmatched junction nucleotides: 7. Germline CDR1 and CDR2: SNHLY and FYNNEI. This CDR3 is built from 14 residues. The DNA of the CDR3 is TGTGCCAGCAGTCCCGAATGGACAGGGGATGGCTACACCTTC. Translation gives CASSPEWTGDGYTF.

V and J are TRBV18 and TRBJ2-1, with TRBD2 identical over 9 bases. The ends lost 3 bases at V and 2 bases at J; junction bases unmatched: 5. Looked up from germline, CDR1 is KGHSH and CDR2 is LQKENI. The CDR3 contains 16 residues. The CDR3 reads CASSPPTSGTYNEQFF. The DNA of the CDR3 is TGTGCCAGCTCACCTCCGACTAGCGGAACCTACAATGAGCAGTTCTTC.

The genes are TRBV15 and TRBJ2-7; D is undetermined. The germline CDR1 and CDR2 sequences are LNHNV and YYDKDF (reference sequence). The CDR3 runs 15 residues. V lost 0 bases and J lost 2, with 11 bases in between. CDR3 coding DNA: TGTGCCACCAGCAGAGATCGTGGCGGAACCTACGAGCAGTACTTC. Its translation is CATSRDRGGTYEQYF.

The chain is built from TRBV15 and TRBJ2-7; tentatively, D is TRBD2 (5 bases). V was trimmed by 3 bases and J by 0 bases, leaving 21 bases between them. Germline V gene sequence: CDR1 LNHNV, CDR2 YYDKDF (reference sequence). The CDR3 extends over 18 amino acids. This CDR3 reads CATSRDSLLTANSYEQYF. CDR3 DNA: TGTGCCACCAGCAGGGACTCCCTTCTGACTGCGAACTCCTACGAGCAGTACTTC. The whole variable domain, remainder taken from reference TRBV15 and TRBJ2-7, is DAMVIQNPRYQVTQFGKPVTLSCSQTLNHNVMYWYQQKSSQAPKLLFHYYDKDFNNEADTPDNFQSRRPNTSFCFLDIRSPGLGDTAMYLCATSRDSLLTANSYEQYFGPGTRLTVT.

As concerns this clone: The junction departs from germline at one end; a sequencing error may be responsible. The CDR3 protein is CSSSSSRTSTDTQYF. CDR3 bases: TGTTCCAGCAGCTCCTCCAGGACTAGCACAGATACGCAGTATTTT. V is TRBV7-9 and J is TRBJ2-3; D perhaps matches TRBD2 (5 bases). Germline V gives CDR1 SEHNR, CDR2 FQNEAQ (reference sequence). This CDR3 is built from 15 residues.

The V and J genes are TRBV7-2 and TRBJ1-5; D remains unclear. V lost 2 bases and J 4 bases, leaving 12 bases between the germline ends. CDR1 is SGHTA, CDR2 FQGNSA, per germline. The CDR3 is 15 residues long. This CDR3 reads CASSLSSGENQPQHF. DNA of the CDR3: TGTGCCAGCAGCTTATCGTCTGGTGAGAATCAGCCCCAGCATTTT. Full variable domain (outside the CDR3, taken from reference TRBV7-2 and TRBJ1-5): GAGVSQSPSNKVTEKGKDVELRCDPISGHTALYWYRQSLGQGLEFLIYFQGNSAPDKSGLPSDRFSAERTGGSVSTLTIQRTQQEDSAVYLCASSLSSGENQPQHFGDGTRLSIL.

The genes are TRBV5-8 and TRBJ1-4; TRBD1 matches 8 bases. The CDR3 is 17 residues long. J gave up 1 base and V 3 bases, and 8 bases lay outside the gene matches. Germline CDR1 SGHTS, CDR2 YDEGEE. The CDR3, as DNA: TGTGCCAGCAGCTCCAGGGGGCTTTTGGGAACTAATGAAAAACTGTTTTTT. It codes for CASSSRGLLGTNEKLFF.

This sequence joins TRBV7-9 and TRBJ1-1; no definite D call. Trimming took 5 bases from V and 6 from J, leaving 13 bases between them. The CDR3 length is 13 residues. CDR1 and CDR2 (germline): SEHNR, FQNEAQ (reference sequence). The CDR3 nucleotides are TGTGCCAGCAGCCCGCCCCGGGTCGCTGAAGCTTTCTTT. Residues: CASSPPRVAEAFF.

In this sample, this clone turned up once. The chain couples TRBV15 to TRBJ2-7; 13 bases fit TRBD2. The CDR3 has 17 residues. Trimming at V came to 3 bases and at J to 3 bases, leaving 8 bases not matched to a gene. The germline V gene encodes CDR1 LNHNV and CDR2 YYDKDF (reference sequence). The CDR3 region is CATSRGLAGSPYYEQYF. DNA for the CDR3: TGTGCCACCAGCAGGGGACTAGCGGGATCTCCGTACTACGAGCAGTACTTC.

The chain joins TRBV15 to TRBJ2-7; D is uncertain. V was trimmed by 1 base and J by 9 bases, leaving 13 bases between them. The CDR3 runs to 13 residues. Per the germline V gene, CDR1 is LNHNV and CDR2 is YYDKDF (reference sequence). The chain's CDR3 is CATSRVADWVQYF. Here the CDR3 DNA reads TGTGCCACCAGCAGAGTTGCAGACTGGGTGCAGTACTTC.

As regards this clone: This CDR3 is also generated by other DNA sequences in the sample. This chain connects TRBV6-5 to TRBJ1-2; 7 bases fit TRBD1. CDR3 length: 13 amino acids. CDR1 and CDR2 from the germline V gene are MNHEY and SVGAGI. V shed 4 bases and J 7 bases; nucleotides not matched to a gene: 6. CDR3 nucleotides: TGTGCCAGCAGTTTCAGGGACAGCACTGGCTACACCTTC. It is translated as CASSFRDSTGYTF.